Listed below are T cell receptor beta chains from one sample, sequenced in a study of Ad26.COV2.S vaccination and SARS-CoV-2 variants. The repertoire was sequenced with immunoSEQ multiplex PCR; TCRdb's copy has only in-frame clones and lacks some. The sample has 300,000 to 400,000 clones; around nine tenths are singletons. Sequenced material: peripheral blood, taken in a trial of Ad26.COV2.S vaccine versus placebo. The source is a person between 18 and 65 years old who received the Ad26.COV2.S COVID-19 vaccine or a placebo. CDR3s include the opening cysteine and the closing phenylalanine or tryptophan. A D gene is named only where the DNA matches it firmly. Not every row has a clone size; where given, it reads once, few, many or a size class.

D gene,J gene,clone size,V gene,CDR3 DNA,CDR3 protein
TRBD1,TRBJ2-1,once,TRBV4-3,TGCGCCAGCAGTCCCGGGACAGGCCTTTACAATGAGCAGTTCTTC,CASSPGTGLYNEQFF
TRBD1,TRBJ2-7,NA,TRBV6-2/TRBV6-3,TGTGCCAGCAGTTACCTGGCAGGGGGCTACGAGCAGTACTTC,CASSYLAGGYEQYF
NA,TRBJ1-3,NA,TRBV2,TGTGCCAGCAGTGAGGCCCTCTCTGGAAACACCATATATTTT,CASSEALSGNTIYF
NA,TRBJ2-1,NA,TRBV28,TGTGCCAGCAGTTTCCGCCGGAAGTACAATGAGCAGTTCTTC,CASSFRRKYNEQFF
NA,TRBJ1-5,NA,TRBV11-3,TGTGCCAGCAGCTTACCGGGGGGCAGCTATCAGCCCCAGCATTTT,CASSLPGGSYQPQHF
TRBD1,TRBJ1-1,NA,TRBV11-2,TGTGCCAGCAGCTTAGAGATAAAGGGACAGCTTCTCTCCCGGAACACTGAAGCTTTCTTT,CASSLEIKGQLLSRNTEAFF
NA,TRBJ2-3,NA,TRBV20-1,TGCAGTGCTAGGGCGGCAGATACGCAGTATTTT,CSARAADTQYF
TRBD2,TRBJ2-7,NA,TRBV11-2,TGTGCCAGCAGCTTAGATTTGGCGGGGGGGTACGAGCAGTACTTC,CASSLDLAGGYEQYF
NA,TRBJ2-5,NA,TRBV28,TGTGCCAGCAGCCTACGGCTGGAGACCCAGTACTTC,CASSLRLETQYF
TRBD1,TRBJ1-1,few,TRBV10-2,TGCGCCAGCAGTGAGTGGGGGACAGTGAACACTGAAGCTTTCTTT,CASSEWGTVNTEAFF
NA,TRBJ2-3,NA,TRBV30,TGTGCCGGAAGCCCCCGGGGGCTGGTTACAGATACGCAGTATTTT,CAGSPRGLVTDTQYF
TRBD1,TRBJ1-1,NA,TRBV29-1,TGCAGCGGACGGACAGGGGGTGGCTACACTGAAGCTTTCTTT,CSGRTGGGYTEAFF
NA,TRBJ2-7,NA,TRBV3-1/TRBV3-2,TGTGCCAGCAGCCAAGATCCGGGGGGCGCGTACGAGCAGTACTTC,CASSQDPGGAYEQYF
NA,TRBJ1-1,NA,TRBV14,TGTGCCAGCAGCCCGGACAGACAAGGAGCTTTCTTT,CASSPDRQGAFF
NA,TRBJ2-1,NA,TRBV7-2,TGTGCCAGCAGCTTAGCGGGCGGAGAGAGCTCCTACAATGAGCAGTTCTTC,CASSLAGGESSYNEQFF
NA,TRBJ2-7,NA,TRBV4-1,TGCGCCAGCAGCCGATTTGGACAGACCTACGAGCAGTACTTC,CASSRFGQTYEQYF
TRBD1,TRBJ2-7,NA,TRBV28,TGTGCCAGCGTTGGGACAGCCAAGGCCTACGAGCAGTACTTC,CASVGTAKAYEQYF
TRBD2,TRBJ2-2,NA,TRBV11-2,TGTGCCAGCAGCACTCTAGCGGGGGCCACTAACACCGGGGAGCTGTTTTTT,CASSTLAGATNTGELFF
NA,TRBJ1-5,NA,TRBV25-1,TGTGCCAGCAGTGAGGGCAGTTATAGCAATCAGCCCCAGCATTTT,CASSEGSYSNQPQHF
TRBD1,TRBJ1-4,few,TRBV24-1,TGTGCCACCAGTGGCCCCGACAGGGGGCCCTTTGAAAAACTGTTTTTT,CATSGPDRGPFEKLFF
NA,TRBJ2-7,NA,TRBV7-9,TGTGCCAGCAGCCAGGGGGGCCGCGGGGTTGAGGACGAGCAGTACTTC,CASSQGGRGVEDEQYF
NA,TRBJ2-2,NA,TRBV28,TGTGCCAGCAGTCCGCCGACACCATCTCCCGGGGAGCTGTTTTTT,CASSPPTPSPGELFF
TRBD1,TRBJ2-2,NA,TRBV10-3,TGTGCCGGCGGACAGGACACCGGGGAGCTGTTTTTT,CAGGQDTGELFF
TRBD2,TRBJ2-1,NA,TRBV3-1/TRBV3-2,TGTGCCAGCAGCGCGACTAGCCACAATGAGCAGTTCTTC,CASSATSHNEQFF
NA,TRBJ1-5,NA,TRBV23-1,TGCGCCAGCCACACGGGGAGGTGCAATCAGCCCCAGCATTTT,CASHTGRCNQPQHF
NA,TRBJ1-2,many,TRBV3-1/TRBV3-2,TGTGCCAGCAGCCAAGACTACGGGACTCGGGGCTACACCTTC,CASSQDYGTRGYTF
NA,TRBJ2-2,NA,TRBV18,TGTGCCAGCTCGTACAGGGACACCGGGGAGCTGTTTTTT,CASSYRDTGELFF
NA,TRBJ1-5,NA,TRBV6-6,TGTGCCAGCAGTCCCTGGGGATATCAGCCCCAGCATTTT,CASSPWGYQPQHF
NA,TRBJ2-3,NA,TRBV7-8,TGTGCCAGCAGCTTAACCGATACGCAGTATTTT,CASSLTDTQYF
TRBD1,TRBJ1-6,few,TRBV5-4,TGTGCCAGCAGCTTGAAAGGGGGCGGCTCTAATTCACCCCTCCACTTT,CASSLKGGGSNSPLHF
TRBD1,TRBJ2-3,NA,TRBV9,TGTGCCAGCAGCGGGACAGGGACAGATACGCAGTATTTT,CASSGTGTDTQYF
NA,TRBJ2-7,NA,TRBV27,TGTGCCAGCAGCCCGGACTTTTCCTTCTCCTACGAGCAGTACTTC,CASSPDFSFSYEQYF
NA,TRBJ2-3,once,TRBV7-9,TGTGCCAGCAGTTCGACCGGGCCAGATACGCAGTATTTT,CASSSTGPDTQYF
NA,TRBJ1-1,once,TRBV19,TGTGCCAGTAGTACAAAGTCGGGGGTCGAGAACACTGAAGCTTTCTTT,CASSTKSGVENTEAFF
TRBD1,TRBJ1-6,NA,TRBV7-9,TGTGCCAGCAGCCTCATGGACAGGGGGAATTCACCCCTCCACTTT,CASSLMDRGNSPLHF
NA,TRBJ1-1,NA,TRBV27,TGTGCCAGCAGTCGGGACCCCAGGGGCCTCCCGGGAGGAACTGAAGCTTTCTTT,CASSRDPRGLPGGTEAFF
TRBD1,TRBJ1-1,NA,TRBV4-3,TGCGCCAGCAGCCAAGGGACAGGGGTCCTGAACACTGAAGCTTTCTTT,CASSQGTGVLNTEAFF
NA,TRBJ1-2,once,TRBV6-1,TGTGCCAGCAGTGAACTCACAGGAGTCTATGGCTACACCTTC,CASSELTGVYGYTF
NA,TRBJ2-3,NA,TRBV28,TGTGCCAGCAGTTTAGGCGGAAGCACAGATACGCAGTATTTT,CASSLGGSTDTQYF
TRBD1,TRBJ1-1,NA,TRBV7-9,TGTGCCAGCAGCATACCGACAGGGATTAGGACTGAAGCTTTCTTT,CASSIPTGIRTEAFF
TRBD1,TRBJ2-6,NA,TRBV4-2,TGTGCCAGCAGCCAACCGCTCCTCCGGGACAGGCTTTCTGGGGCCAACGTCCTGACTTTC,CASSQPLLRDRLSGANVLTF
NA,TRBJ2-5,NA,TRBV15,TGTGCCACCAGCAGAGATGCGCCGGCCGGCGGGTCCCAGTACTTC,CATSRDAPAGGSQYF
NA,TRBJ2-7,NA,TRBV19,TGTGCCAGTAGTATGGGGACGCCCTCCTACGAGCAGTACTTC,CASSMGTPSYEQYF
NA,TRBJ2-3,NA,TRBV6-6,TGTGCCAGCAGTCCTAGCACAGATACGCAGTATTTT,CASSPSTDTQYF
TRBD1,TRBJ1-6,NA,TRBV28,TGTGCCAGCACCCCGGTCGACAGGGATAATTCACCCCTCCACTTT,CASTPVDRDNSPLHF
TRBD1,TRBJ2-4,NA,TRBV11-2,TGTGCCAGCAGCTTGGGACAGGCCTTTGAAAACATTCAGTACTTC,CASSLGQAFENIQYF
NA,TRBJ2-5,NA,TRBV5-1,TGCGCCAGCAGCTTGCCAGGGGTTGAAGAGACCCAGTACTTC,CASSLPGVEETQYF
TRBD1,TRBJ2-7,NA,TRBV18,TGTGCCAGCTCACCAACAGGGGGCTGGGATGACGAGCAGTACTTC,CASSPTGGWDDEQYF
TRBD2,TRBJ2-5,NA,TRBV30,TGTGCCTGGGAAAAAGCGGGAGGGGCCCAAGAGACCCAGTACTTC,CAWEKAGGAQETQYF
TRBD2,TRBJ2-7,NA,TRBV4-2,TGTGCCAGCAGCCAAGATTCGACTAGCGGGAGCTACGAGCAGTACTTC,CASSQDSTSGSYEQYF
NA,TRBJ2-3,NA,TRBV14,TGTGCCAGCAGCCACATGGGCACAGATACGCAGTATTTT,CASSHMGTDTQYF
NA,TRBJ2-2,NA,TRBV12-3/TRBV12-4,TGTGCCAGCAGTTTTCTCGGGGAGCTGTTTTTT,CASSFLGELFF
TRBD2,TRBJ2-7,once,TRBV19,TGTGCCAGTAGTAAGGCTAGCGGGGTCTACGAGCAGTACTTC,CASSKASGVYEQYF
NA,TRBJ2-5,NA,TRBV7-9,TGTGCCAGCAGCTTGGGACAAGGGCTCGGGGAGACCCAGTACTTC,CASSLGQGLGETQYF
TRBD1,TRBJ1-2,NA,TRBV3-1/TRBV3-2,TGTGCCAGCAGCCAAGACGACAGGGTGAGAGCGTATGGCTACACCTTC,CASSQDDRVRAYGYTF
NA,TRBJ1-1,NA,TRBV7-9,TGTGCCAGCAGCTTAAAATCGAAACAGGGCTCGGAAGCTTTCTTT,CASSLKSKQGSEAFF
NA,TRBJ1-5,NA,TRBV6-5,TGTGCCAGCAGTTACTCTTCAGGGGGCAATCAGCCCCAGCATTTT,CASSYSSGGNQPQHF